These 30 T cell receptor beta chains were all obtained from the same sample, sequenced in a study of T-cell memory formation after mild COVID-19. TCRdb reprocessed the 5' RACE reads via MiXCR and lists one record per CDR3 protein. This table has 200,000 or so distinct CDR3 sequences, roughly 10% appearing once. The sequenced material came from PBMCs or a T cell subset sorted from them (not recorded which). The receptors derive from a man younger than 30 who had mild COVID-19 (a few samples of this study predate the infection). Cell type and time point are not known.

The chain employs TRBV6-5 and TRBJ1-6; D is unclear. CDR3 length: 17 residues. Germline V gives CDR1 MNHEY, CDR2 SVGAGI. Trimming left V 0 bases short and J 7 bases short, with 16 bases between. For the CDR3, the DNA is TGTGCCAGCAGTTACTCGAGTGTGGGAGCCCCAAATTCACCCCTCCACTTT. It yields the protein CASSYSSVGAPNSPLHF.

This clonotype was seen repeatedly, ten times or more. This chain connects TRBV7-2 to TRBJ2-7; TRBD1 matches at 7 bases. This CDR3 is built from 14 residues. The germline gives CDR1 SGHTA, CDR2 FQGNSA. With V trimmed by 3 bases and J by 2 bases, 4 bases remained unmatched. This CDR3 is CASSFTGVAYEQYF. In DNA, the CDR3 is TGTGCCAGCAGCTTCACAGGGGTAGCCTACGAGCAGTACTTC.

The chain joins TRBV5-4 to TRBJ2-2; perhaps D is TRBD1 or TRBD2 (5 bases each). CDR3 length: 17 amino acids. Germline V gives CDR1 SGHNT, CDR2 YYREEE (reference sequence). V was cut by 1 base and J by 4 bases, with 17 bases left in between. CDR3 nucleotides: TGTGCCAGCAGCTTGAGGACAAGACCGGACTTCACCGGGGAGCTGTTTTTT. This translates into CASSLRTRPDFTGELFF.

J is TRBJ2-1 and V is TRBV4-1; maybe TRBD2 (5 bases). Trimming cost V 0 bases and J 2 bases, with 14 bases left between them. CDR3 length equals 17 residues. The germline CDR1 and CDR2 sequences are MGHRA and YSYEKL. In DNA, the CDR3 is TGCGCCAGCAGCCAAGAACGGTTCTCGGGGACCTACAATGAGCAGTTCTTC. This gives the protein CASSQERFSGTYNEQFF.

The chain employs TRBV7-2 and TRBJ1-3, with D perhaps matching TRBD1 (5 bases). The CDR3 is 12 residues long. The germline CDR1 and CDR2 sequences are SGHTA and FQGNSA. Trimming cost V 6 bases and J 4 bases, with 7 bases left between them. This chain's CDR3 is CASRPGGNTIYF. Here the CDR3 DNA reads TGTGCCAGCAGGCCAGGGGGAAACACCATATATTTT.

This clonotype has only a few counts. The genes are TRBV20-1 and TRBJ2-3, with D maybe TRBD1 (6 bases). V lost 0 bases to trimming and J lost 4 bases, with 14 bases between them. Germline V CDR1 and CDR2: DFQATT, SNEGSKA (reference sequence). This CDR3 contains 15 residues. CDR3 loop: CSARDPTGNPDTQYF. DNA for the CDR3: TGCAGTGCTAGAGACCCGACAGGAAACCCAGATACGCAGTATTTT.

V and J are TRBV6-2 or TRBV6-3 and TRBJ2-7; TRBD1 matches 11 bases. The V segment lost 0 bases and the J segment 3 bases; nucleotides outside the gene matches: 1. Germline assignment: CDR1 MNHEY and CDR2 SVGEGT. This CDR3 is 15 amino acids long. The CDR3 DNA sequence: TGTGCCAGCAGTTACTCCGGGACAGGGGGCTACGAGCAGTACGTC. Protein: CASSYSGTGGYEQYV.

V is TRBV9 and J is TRBJ1-4, with 7 bases identical to TRBD1. V lost 0 bases to trimming and J lost 0 bases; unmatched junction nucleotides: 2. The CDR3 has 16 amino acids. Per germline, CDR1 SGDLS and CDR2 YYNGEE. CDR3 residues: CASSVDRGSTNEKLFF. For the CDR3, the DNA is TGTGCCAGCAGCGTAGACAGGGGATCAACTAATGAAAAACTGTTTTTT.

The chain has TRBV5-1 and TRBJ2-3, with 11 bases aligning to TRBD1. The germline gives CDR1 SGHRS, CDR2 YFSETQ. Trimming cost V 0 bases and J 2 bases; bases outside gene matches: 5. CDR3 length equals 17 residues. DNA of the CDR3: TGCGCCAGCAGCTTGGTGGGAGGACAGGGGGCCACAGATACGCAGTATTTT. Translated: CASSLVGGQGATDTQYF.

This clonotype was counted a few times. The chain recombines TRBV5-1 with TRBJ1-1; D not resolved. The CDR3 runs to 14 residues. CDR1 and CDR2 from the germline V gene are SGHRS and YFSETQ. V dropped 3 bases and J dropped 0 bases, with 9 bases sitting between them. CDR3 DNA sequence: TGCGCCAGCAGCTCGTCGGGGATGAACACTGAAGCTTTCTTT. The encoded protein is CASSSSGMNTEAFF.

The table lists this clonotype with a few counts. The chain recombines TRBV20-1 with TRBJ2-1; 7 bases fit TRBD2. The CDR3 is 15 amino acids. Germline trimming cut 6 bases from V and 7 bases from J; bases unmatched to any gene: 15. Germline CDR1 reads DFQATT; CDR2 reads SNEGSKA (reference sequence). CDR3: CSAPYLGGGKNEQFF. The CDR3 region has the DNA TGCAGTGCCCCCTATCTGGGGGGAGGGAAAAATGAGCAGTTCTTC.

This clonotype was seen only a few times. The chain joins TRBV6-5 to TRBJ1-2; D gene unclear. From germline, CDR1 is MNHEY and CDR2 SVGAGI. The V and J ends lost 6 bases and 0 bases respectively, with 5 bases between them. The CDR3 runs 12 residues. CDR3 protein: CASRVANYGYTF. The CDR3 DNA sequence: TGTGCCAGCAGAGTGGCTAACTATGGCTACACCTTC.

This clonotype was recorded a few times. V and J are TRBV28 and TRBJ2-3; D possibly uses TRBD1 or TRBD2 (6 bases each). Trimming took 8 bases from V and 2 from J, leaving 17 bases between them. The CDR3 contains 15 residues. Germline lookup yields CDR1 MDHEN and CDR2 SYDVKM. This chain's CDR3 is CASGAHRDFTDTQYF. DNA for the CDR3: TGTGCCAGCGGGGCACACAGGGACTTCACAGATACGCAGTATTTT.

This clonotype showed up just a few times. V usage is TRBV7-2 and J usage is TRBJ2-1; 7 bases line up with TRBD1. The CDR3 contains 16 residues. After removal of 2 bases from V and 6 bases from J, the junction contained 10 bases not matched to a gene. Looked up from germline, CDR1 is SGHTA and CDR2 is FQGNSA. The CDR3 spells CASSLYPTGLVNEQFF. As DNA, the CDR3 is TGTGCCAGCAGCTTATATCCGACAGGGCTAGTCAATGAGCAGTTCTTC. Combining the CDR3 with reference TRBV7-2 and TRBJ2-1 gives the whole variable domain GAGVSQSPSNKVTEKGKDVELRCDPISGHTALYWYRQSLGQGLEFLIYFQGNSAPDKSGLPSDRFSAERTGGSVSTLTIQRTQQEDSAVYLCASSLYPTGLVNEQFFGPGTRLTVL.

This clonotype was counted ten times or more. The chain links TRBV28 to TRBJ2-6; 8 positions agree with TRBD1. CDR3 length: 17 residues. V was clipped by 6 bases and J by 0 bases; unmatched bases: 7. The V gene's germline CDR1 is MDHEN and CDR2 SYDVKM. CDR3 sequence (DNA): TGTGCCAGCAGGTCCGGACAGGGATTCTCTGGGGCCAACGTCCTGACTTTC. This translates into CASRSGQGFSGANVLTF. The entire variable domain, with the rest obtained from reference TRBV28 and TRBJ2-6, is as follows: DVKVTQSSRYLVKRTGEKVFLECVQDMDHENMFWYRQDPGLGLRLIYFSYDVKMKEKGDIPEGYSVSREKKERFSLILESASTNQTSMYLCASRSGQGFSGANVLTFGAGSRLTVL.

This clonotype occurred a few times. The V and J genes are TRBV6-5 and TRBJ1-2; D uncertain. Looked up from germline, CDR1 is MNHEY and CDR2 is SVGAGI. V was shortened by 6 bases and J by 4 bases, with 27 bases between the two germline ends. This CDR3 spans 18 amino acids. CDR3 residues: CASRERNEWEGIGYGYTF. The CDR3 coding sequence is TGTGCCAGCAGGGAACGAAACGAGTGGGAGGGAATCGGCTATGGCTACACCTTC.

The rearrangement links TRBV24-1 to TRBJ2-3; perhaps D is TRBD1 or TRBD2 (6 bases each). Germline V CDR1 and CDR2: KGHDR, SFDVKD. The CDR3 has 14 residues. V was clipped by 4 bases and J by 5 bases, with 12 bases between them. CDR3 DNA: TGTGCCACCAGTGACAGGGGACTGGAAGATACGCAGTATTTT. Protein: CATSDRGLEDTQYF.

The rearrangement joins TRBV6-5 to TRBJ1-1; D is unclear. The CDR3 spans 15 residues. Trimming cost V 0 bases and J 0 bases, with 8 bases left between them. The V gene's germline CDR1 is MNHEY and CDR2 SVGAGI. Written as DNA, the CDR3 is TGTGCCAGCAGTTACTCTCAGAACATGAACACTGAAGCTTTCTTT. Its protein is CASSYSQNMNTEAFF.

Turning to this clonotype: At one boundary the junction diverges from the germline segment, which might be a read error. The rearrangement links TRBV11-2 to TRBJ1-6; weak D call: TRBD1 (5 bases). Germline CDR1 and CDR2: SGHAT and FQNNGV. The length of the CDR3 is 15 residues. The CDR3 spells CASTLSGRDRSHLHF. In nucleotides, the CDR3 is TGTGCCAGCACCTTAAGTGGTAGGGACCGATCTCATCTCCACTTT.

The rearrangement uses TRBV10-3 and TRBJ1-2, with 12 bases lining up with TRBD1. J was trimmed by 8 bases and V by 7 bases; bases with no gene match: 11. The V gene's germline CDR1 is ENHRY and CDR2 SYGVKD. This CDR3 has 15 residues. Written as DNA, the CDR3 is TGTGCCATCACCCCCGGGGGACAGGGGGCCGGCGGCTACACCTTC. Translating it yields CAITPGGQGAGGYTF.

This clonotype was picked up many times. The chain carries TRBV7-6 and TRBJ1-1, with TRBD1 matching 7 bases. Germline V CDR1 and CDR2: SGHVS, FNYEAQ. Germline trimming cut 8 bases from V and 0 bases from J; bases unmatched to any gene: 3. The CDR3 consists of 13 residues. The CDR3 coding sequence is TGTGCCAGCTTGGGACAGATGAACACTGAAGCTTTCTTT. Its protein product is CASLGQMNTEAFF. Full variable domain (missing parts from reference TRBV7-6 and TRBJ1-1): GAGVSQSPRYKVTKRGQDVALRCDPISGHVSLYWYRQALGQGPEFLTYFNYEAQQDKSGLPNDRFSAERPEGSISTLTIQRTEQRDSAMYRCASLGQMNTEAFFGQGTRLTVV.

The rearrangement links TRBV7-2 to TRBJ1-1; tentative D call: TRBD1 (5 bases). The CDR3 is 13 amino acids. Trimming left V 1 base short and J 4 bases short, with 7 bases between. Germline V gene sequence: CDR1 SGHTA, CDR2 FQGNSA. This CDR3 is CASSLGRVTEAFF. In DNA, the CDR3 is TGTGCCAGCAGCTTAGGCAGGGTCACTGAAGCTTTCTTT.

The table lists this clonotype with many counts. The gene calls are TRBV4-3 and TRBJ1-2; D may be TRBD1 (5 bases). Deletions cut 2 bases from V and 6 bases from J, with 13 bases between. Germline V gives CDR1 LGHNA, CDR2 YSLEER. The CDR3 runs to 14 residues. CDR3 nucleotide sequence: TGCGCCAGCAGCCAAACTGACGGACACAATGGCTACACCTTC. This translates into CASSQTDGHNGYTF.

In its sample, this clonotype was seen a few times. The chain uses TRBV19 and TRBJ1-1; perhaps TRBD1 as D (5 bases). The CDR3 is made up of 16 amino acids. Germline V gives CDR1 LNHDA, CDR2 SQIVND (reference sequence). V lost 0 bases and J 5 bases, leaving 16 bases between the germline ends. This chain's CDR3 is CASSIDPGRIRTEAFF. As DNA, the CDR3 is TGTGCCAGTAGTATAGATCCGGGACGGATTAGGACTGAAGCTTTCTTT.

The gene calls are TRBV6-2 or TRBV6-3 and TRBJ2-3; TRBD1 might be the D (6 bases). CDR3 size: 13 residues. V gave up 8 bases and J gave up 2 bases, with 11 bases separating them. The germline V gene encodes CDR1 MNHEY and CDR2 SVGEGT. The CDR3 DNA reads TGTGCCAGCTGGGCAGGGGACACAGATACGCAGTATTTT. It is translated as CASWAGDTDTQYF.

This clonotype was picked up many times. This rearrangement joins TRBV7-9 to TRBJ1-1; D is uncertain. Looked up from germline, CDR1 is SEHNR and CDR2 is FQNEAQ (reference sequence). The CDR3 has 15 residues. Deletions cut 4 bases from V and 8 bases from J, with 20 bases between. The CDR3 coding sequence is TGTGCCAGCAGCTCGTGGGTCCCAGAGAAGAGGGAAGCTTTCTTT. Residues: CASSSWVPEKREAFF. The whole variable domain, filled in from reference TRBV7-9 and TRBJ1-1, reads DTGVSQNPRHKITKRGQNVTFRCDPISEHNRLYWYRQTLGQGPEFLTYFQNEAQLEKSRLLSDRFSAERPKGSFSTLEIQRTEQGDSAMYLCASSSWVPEKREAFFGQGTRLTVV.

This clonotype turned up a few times. This chain uses TRBV9 with TRBJ2-1; D may be TRBD1 (6 bases). Germline CDR1 reads SGDLS; CDR2 reads YYNGEE. V was pared by 5 bases and J by 9 bases, with 21 bases between. CDR3 length: 15 amino acids. In DNA form, the CDR3 reads TGTGCCAGCAGTGAAGAAGGGGGTAGCCACAGTGAGCAGTTCTTC. Translation gives CASSEEGGSHSEQFF.

This clonotype was found a few times. This rearrangement joins TRBV27 to TRBJ1-2, with D unresolved. Trimming took 9 bases from V and 8 from J, leaving 13 bases between them. This CDR3 is built from 11 residues. In germline, CDR1 is MNHEY, CDR2 SMNVEV (reference sequence). DNA for the CDR3: TGTGCCAGTAACGGGATCATGGGCTACACCTTC. It encodes CASNGIMGYTF.

This clonotype was found a few times. This chain connects TRBV4-3 to TRBJ2-7; 7 nucleotides match TRBD1. Looked up from germline, CDR1 is LGHNA and CDR2 is YSLEER. With 0 bases clipped from V and 6 bases from J, the junction kept 8 bases outside the gene matches. The length of the CDR3 is 15 residues. CDR3 in DNA: TGCGCCAGCAGCCAAGACGGGCAGGGGGAGATCGAGCAGTACTTC. It encodes CASSQDGQGEIEQYF.

The chain has TRBV7-2 and TRBJ2-2; no clear D gene. Germline V gene sequence: CDR1 SGHTA, CDR2 FQGNSA. The length of the CDR3 is 13 residues. V lost 6 bases and J 4 bases, leaving 9 bases between the germline ends. CDR3 loop: CASSFRATGELFF. The CDR3 DNA reads as TGTGCCAGCAGTTTTCGGGCCACCGGGGAGCTGTTTTTT.